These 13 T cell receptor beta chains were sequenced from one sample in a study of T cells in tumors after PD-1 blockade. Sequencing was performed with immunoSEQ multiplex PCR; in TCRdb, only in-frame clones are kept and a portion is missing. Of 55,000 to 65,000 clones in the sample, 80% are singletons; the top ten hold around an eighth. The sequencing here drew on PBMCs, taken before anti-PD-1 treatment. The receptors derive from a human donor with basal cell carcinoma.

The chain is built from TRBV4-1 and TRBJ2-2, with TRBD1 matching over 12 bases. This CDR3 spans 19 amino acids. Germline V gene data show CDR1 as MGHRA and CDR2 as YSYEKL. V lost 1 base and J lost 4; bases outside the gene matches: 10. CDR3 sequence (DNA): TGCGCCAGCAGCCAAGTGCCCGGGACAGGGGGCGCGGTCACCGGGGAGCTGTTTTTT. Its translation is CASSQVPGTGGAVTGELFF.

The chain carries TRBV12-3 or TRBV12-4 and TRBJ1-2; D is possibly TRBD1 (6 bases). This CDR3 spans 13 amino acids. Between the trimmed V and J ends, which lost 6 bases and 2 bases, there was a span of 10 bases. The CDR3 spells CASSPTGNYGYTF. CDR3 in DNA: TGTGCCAGCAGCCCGACAGGCAACTATGGCTACACCTTC.

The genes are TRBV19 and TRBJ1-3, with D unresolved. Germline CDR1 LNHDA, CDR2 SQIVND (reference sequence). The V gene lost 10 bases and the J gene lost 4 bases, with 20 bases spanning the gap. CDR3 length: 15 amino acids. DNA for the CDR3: TGTGCCACCCTGCCCCCAGGAAAGGTGGGAAACACCATATATTTT. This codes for CATLPPGKVGNTIYF.

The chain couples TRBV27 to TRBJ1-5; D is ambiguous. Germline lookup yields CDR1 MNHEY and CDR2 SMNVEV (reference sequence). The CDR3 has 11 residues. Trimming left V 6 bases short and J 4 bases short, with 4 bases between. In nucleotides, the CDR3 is TGTGCCAGCAGCCTAAATCAGCCCCAGCATTTT. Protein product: CASSLNQPQHF.

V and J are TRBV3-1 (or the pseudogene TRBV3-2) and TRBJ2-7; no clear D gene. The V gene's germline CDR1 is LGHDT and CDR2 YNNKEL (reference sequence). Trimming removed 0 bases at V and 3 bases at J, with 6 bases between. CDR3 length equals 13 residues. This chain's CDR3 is CASSQDGHYEQYF. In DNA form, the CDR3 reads TGTGCCAGCAGCCAAGACGGGCACTACGAGCAGTACTTC.

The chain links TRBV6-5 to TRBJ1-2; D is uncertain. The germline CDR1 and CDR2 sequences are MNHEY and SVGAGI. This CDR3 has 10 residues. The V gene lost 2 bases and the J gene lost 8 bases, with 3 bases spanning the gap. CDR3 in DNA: TGTGCCAGCAGTTACCTAGGCTACACCTTC. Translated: CASSYLGYTF.

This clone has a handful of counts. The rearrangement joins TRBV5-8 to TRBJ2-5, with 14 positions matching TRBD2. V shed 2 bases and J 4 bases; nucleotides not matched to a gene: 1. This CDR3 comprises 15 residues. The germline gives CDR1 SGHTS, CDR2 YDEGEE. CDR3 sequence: CASSFGLAGGETQYF. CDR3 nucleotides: TGTGCCAGCAGCTTCGGACTAGCGGGGGGAGAGACCCAGTACTTC.

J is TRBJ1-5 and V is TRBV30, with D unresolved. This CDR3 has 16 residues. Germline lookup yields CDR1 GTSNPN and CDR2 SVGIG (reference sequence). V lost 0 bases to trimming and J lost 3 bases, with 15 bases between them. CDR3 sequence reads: CAWSVGSLSINQPQHF. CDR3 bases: TGTGCCTGGAGTGTCGGCAGTTTGAGTATCAATCAGCCCCAGCATTTT.

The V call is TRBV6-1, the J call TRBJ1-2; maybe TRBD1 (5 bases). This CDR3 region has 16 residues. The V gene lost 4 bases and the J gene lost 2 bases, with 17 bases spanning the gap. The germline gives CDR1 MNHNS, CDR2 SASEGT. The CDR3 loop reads CASSGTRVASNYGYTF. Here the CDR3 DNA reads TGTGCCAGCAGTGGGACAAGGGTAGCTTCCAACTATGGCTACACCTTC.

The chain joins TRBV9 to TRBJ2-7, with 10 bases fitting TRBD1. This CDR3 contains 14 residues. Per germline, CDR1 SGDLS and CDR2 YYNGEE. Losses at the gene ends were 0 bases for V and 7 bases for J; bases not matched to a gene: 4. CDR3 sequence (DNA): TGTGCCAGCAGCGTAGGACAGGGGGCCTGGGAGCAGTACTTC. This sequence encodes CASSVGQGAWEQYF.

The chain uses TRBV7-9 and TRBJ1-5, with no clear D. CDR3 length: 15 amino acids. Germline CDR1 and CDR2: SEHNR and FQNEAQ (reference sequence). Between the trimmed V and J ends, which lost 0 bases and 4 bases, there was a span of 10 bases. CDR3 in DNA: TGTGCCAGCAGCTTAGCGGCCGGGGATAATCAGCCCCAGCATTTT. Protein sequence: CASSLAAGDNQPQHF.

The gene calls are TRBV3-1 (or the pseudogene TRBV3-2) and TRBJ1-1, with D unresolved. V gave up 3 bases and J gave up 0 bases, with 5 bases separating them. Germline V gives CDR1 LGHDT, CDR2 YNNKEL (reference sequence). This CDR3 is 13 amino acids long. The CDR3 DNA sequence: TGTGCCAGCAGCCAGGCCTTGAACACTGAAGCTTTCTTT. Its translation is CASSQALNTEAFF.

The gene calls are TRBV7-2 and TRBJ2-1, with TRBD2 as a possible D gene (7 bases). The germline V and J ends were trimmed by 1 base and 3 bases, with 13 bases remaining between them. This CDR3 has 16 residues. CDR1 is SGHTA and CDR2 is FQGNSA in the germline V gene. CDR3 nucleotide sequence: TGTGCCAGCAGCTTAGTTGGGGGGGCCAGCTACAATGAGCAGTTCTTC. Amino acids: CASSLVGGASYNEQFF.